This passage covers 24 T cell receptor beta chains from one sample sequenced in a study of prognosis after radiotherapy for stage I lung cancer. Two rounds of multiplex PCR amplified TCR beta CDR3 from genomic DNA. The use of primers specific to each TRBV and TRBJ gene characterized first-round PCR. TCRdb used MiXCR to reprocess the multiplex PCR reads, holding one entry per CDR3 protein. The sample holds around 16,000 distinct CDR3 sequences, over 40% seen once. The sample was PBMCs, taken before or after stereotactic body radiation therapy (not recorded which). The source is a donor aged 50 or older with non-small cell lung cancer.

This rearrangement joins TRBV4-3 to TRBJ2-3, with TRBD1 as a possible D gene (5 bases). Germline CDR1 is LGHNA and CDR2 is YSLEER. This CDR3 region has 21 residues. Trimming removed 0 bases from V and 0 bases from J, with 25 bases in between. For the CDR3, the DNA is TGCGCCAGCAGCCAAGAAGTTGTCAGGACACCGATCCAGACTAGCACAGATACGCAGTATTTT. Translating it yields CASSQEVVRTPIQTSTDTQYF.

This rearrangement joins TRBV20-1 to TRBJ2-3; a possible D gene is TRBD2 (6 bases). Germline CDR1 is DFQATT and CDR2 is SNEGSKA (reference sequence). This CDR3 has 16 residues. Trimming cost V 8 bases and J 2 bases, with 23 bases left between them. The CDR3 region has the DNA TGCAGTACTGGCCGTGGAGCGGAGGGTTACACAGATACGCAGTATTTT. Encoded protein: CSTGRGAEGYTDTQYF.

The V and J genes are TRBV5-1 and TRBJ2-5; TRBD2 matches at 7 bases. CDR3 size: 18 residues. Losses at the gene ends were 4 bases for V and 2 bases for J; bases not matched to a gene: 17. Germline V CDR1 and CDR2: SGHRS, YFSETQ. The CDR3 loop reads CASSLAVGPGPKQETQYF. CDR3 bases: TGCGCCAGCAGCCTAGCGGTGGGACCAGGTCCCAAGCAAGAGACCCAGTACTTC.

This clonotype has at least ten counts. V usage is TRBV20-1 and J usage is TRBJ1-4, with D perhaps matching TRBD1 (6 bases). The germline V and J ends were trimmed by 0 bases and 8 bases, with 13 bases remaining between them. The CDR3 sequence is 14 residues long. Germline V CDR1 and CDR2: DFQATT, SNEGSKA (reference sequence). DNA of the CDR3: TGCAGTGCTAGAGATTACAGGGTAGGAGAAAAACTGTTTTTT. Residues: CSARDYRVGEKLFF.

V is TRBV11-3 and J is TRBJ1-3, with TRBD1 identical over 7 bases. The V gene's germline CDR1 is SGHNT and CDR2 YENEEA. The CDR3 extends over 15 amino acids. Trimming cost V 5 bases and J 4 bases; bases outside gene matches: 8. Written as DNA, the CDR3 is TGTGCCAGCAGCGTACTACAGGGGCTCGGAAACACCATATATTTT. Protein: CASSVLQGLGNTIYF. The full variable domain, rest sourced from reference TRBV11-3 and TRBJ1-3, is EAGVVQSPRYKIIEKKQPVAFWCNPISGHNTLYWYLQNLGQGPELLIRYENEEAVDDSQLPKDRFSAERLKGVDSTLKIQPAELGDSAVYLCASSVLQGLGNTIYFGEGSWLTVV.

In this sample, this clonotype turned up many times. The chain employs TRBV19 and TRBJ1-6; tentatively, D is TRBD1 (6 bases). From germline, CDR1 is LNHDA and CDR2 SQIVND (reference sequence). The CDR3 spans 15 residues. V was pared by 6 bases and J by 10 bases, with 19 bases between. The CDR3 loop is CASSKQGDLDSPLHF. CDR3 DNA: TGTGCCAGTAGCAAACAGGGCGATCTGGACTCACCCCTCCACTTT.

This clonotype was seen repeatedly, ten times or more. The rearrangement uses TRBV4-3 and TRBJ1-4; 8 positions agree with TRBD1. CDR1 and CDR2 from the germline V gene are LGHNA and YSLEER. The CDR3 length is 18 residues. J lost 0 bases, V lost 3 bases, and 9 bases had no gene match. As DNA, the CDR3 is TGCGCCAGCAGCCAGACCGGGACAGGACCTGCAACTAATGAAAAACTGTTTTTT. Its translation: CASSQTGTGPATNEKLFF.

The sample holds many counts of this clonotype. The CDR3 bases are TGTGCCAGCTCACCAACCACGGGAGGTACAGATACGCAGTATTTT. Its translation is CASSPTTGGTDTQYF. The chain combines TRBV18 with TRBJ2-3; 7 bases are a match to TRBD2. V shed 2 bases and J 3 bases; nucleotides not matched to a gene: 5. Germline V lookup: CDR1 KGHSH, CDR2 LQKENI. This CDR3 has 15 residues.

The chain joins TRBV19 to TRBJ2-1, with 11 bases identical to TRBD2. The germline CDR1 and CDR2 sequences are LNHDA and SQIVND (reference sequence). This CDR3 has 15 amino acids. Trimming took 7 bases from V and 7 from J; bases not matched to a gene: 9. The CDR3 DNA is TGTGCCAGTACCCTAGTTACTAGCGGGAGTAATGAGCAGTTCTTC. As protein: CASTLVTSGSNEQFF.

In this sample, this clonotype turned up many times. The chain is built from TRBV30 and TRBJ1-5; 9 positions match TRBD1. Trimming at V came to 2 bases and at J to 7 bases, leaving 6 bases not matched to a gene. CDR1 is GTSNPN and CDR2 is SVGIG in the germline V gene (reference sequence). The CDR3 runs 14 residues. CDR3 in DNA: TGTGCCTGGAGTCCGGGACAGGGTCGGCAGCCCCAGCATTTT. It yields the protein CAWSPGQGRQPQHF.

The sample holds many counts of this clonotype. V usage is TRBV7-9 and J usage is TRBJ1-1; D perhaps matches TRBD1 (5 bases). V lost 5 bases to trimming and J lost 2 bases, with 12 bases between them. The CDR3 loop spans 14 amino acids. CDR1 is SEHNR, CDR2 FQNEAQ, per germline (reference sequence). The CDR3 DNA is TGTGCCAGCAGCGTCGGCCAGGGAAACACTGAAGCTTTCTTT. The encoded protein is CASSVGQGNTEAFF.

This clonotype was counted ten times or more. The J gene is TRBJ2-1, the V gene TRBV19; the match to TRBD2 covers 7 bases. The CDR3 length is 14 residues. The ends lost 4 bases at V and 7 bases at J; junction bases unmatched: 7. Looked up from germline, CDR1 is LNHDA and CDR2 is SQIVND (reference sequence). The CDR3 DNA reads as TGTGCCAGTAGTAACATAGCGGGTAGGAATGAGCAGTTCTTC. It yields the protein CASSNIAGRNEQFF.

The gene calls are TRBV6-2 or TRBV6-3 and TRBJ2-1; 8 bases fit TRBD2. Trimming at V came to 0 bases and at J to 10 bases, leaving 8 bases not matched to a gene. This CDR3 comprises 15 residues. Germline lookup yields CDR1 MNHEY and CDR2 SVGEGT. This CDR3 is CASSYSAGGPSEQFF. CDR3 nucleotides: TGTGCCAGCAGTTACTCGGCGGGGGGCCCGTCGGAGCAGTTCTTC.

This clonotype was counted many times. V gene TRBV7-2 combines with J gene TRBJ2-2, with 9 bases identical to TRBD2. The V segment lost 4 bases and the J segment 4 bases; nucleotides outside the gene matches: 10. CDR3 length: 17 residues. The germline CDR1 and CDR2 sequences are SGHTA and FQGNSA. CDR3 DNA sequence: TGTGCCAGCAGCTGGGCAGTAGCGGGAGATTCCACCGGGGAGCTGTTTTTT. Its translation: CASSWAVAGDSTGELFF.

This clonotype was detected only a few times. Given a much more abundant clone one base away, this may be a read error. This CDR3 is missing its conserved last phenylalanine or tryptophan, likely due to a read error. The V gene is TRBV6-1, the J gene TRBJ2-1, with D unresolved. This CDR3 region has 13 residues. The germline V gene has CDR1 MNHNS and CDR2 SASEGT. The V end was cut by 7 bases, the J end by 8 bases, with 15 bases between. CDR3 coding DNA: TGTGCCAGCATCGACCCCGGTGGCCATGAGCAGTTCCTC. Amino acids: CASIDPGGHEQFL.

CDR3 in DNA: TGCAGTGCTAGAGATCAAGGTGTAGAGTTTGCAACTAATGAAAAACTGTTTTTT. Its protein is CSARDQGVEFATNEKLFF. This chain joins TRBV20-1 and TRBJ1-4; D call uncertain. Germline V gene sequence: CDR1 DFQATT, CDR2 SNEGSKA (reference sequence). V lost 0 bases, J lost 0 bases, and 17 bases lay in between. The CDR3 is 18 amino acids.

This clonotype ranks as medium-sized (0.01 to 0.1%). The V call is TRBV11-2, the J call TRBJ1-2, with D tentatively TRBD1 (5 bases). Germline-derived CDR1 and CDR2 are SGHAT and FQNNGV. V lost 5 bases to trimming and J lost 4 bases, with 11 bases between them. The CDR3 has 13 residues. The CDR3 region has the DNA TGTGCCAGCAGCGCAACCGACAGCTATGGCTACACCTTC. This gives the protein CASSATDSYGYTF. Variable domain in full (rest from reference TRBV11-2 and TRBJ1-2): EAGVAQSPRYKIIEKRQSVAFWCNPISGHATLYWYQQILGQGPKLLIQFQNNGVVDDSQLPKDRFSAERLKGVDSTLKIQPAKLEDSAVYLCASSATDSYGYTFGSGTRLTVV.

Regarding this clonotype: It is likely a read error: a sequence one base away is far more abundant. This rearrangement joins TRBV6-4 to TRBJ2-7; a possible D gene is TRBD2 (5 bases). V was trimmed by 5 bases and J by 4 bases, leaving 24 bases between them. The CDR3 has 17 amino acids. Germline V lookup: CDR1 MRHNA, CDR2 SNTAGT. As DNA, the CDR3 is TGTGCCAGCAGTTCCTCCGGGAATAGCCGAAAACCTTACGAGCAGTACTTC. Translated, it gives CASSSSGNSRKPYEQYF.

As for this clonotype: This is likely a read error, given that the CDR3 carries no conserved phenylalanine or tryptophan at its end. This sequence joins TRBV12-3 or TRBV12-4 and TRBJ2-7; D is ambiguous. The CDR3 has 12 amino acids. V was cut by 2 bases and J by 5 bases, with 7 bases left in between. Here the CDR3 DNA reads TGTGCCAGCAGTTTACCGGCTAACGAGCAGTACTTA. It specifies CASSLPANEQYL.

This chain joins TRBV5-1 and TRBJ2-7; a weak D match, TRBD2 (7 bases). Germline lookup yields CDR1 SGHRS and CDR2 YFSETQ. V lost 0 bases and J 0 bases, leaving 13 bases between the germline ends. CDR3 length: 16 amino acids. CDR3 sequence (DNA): TGCGCCAGCAGCTTGGATGGGGCGGGGGCCTCCTACGAGCAGTACTTC. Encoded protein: CASSLDGAGASYEQYF.

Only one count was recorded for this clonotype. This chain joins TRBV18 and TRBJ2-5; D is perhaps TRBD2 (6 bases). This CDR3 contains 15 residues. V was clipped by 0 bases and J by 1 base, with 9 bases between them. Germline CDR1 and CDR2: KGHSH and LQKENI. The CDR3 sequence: CASSPPTGSQETQYF. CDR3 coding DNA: TGTGCCAGCTCACCACCAACCGGGAGCCAAGAGACCCAGTACTTC. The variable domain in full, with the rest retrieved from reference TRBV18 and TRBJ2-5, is NAGVMQNPRHLVRRRGQEARLRCSPMKGHSHVYWYRQLPEEGLKFMVYLQKENIIDESGMPKERFSAEFPKEGPSILRIQQVVRGDSAAYFCASSPPTGSQETQYFGPGTRLLVL.

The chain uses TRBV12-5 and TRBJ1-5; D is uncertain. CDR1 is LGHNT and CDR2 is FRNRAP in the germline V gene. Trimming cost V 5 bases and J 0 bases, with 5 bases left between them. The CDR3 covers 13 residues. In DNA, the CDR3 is TGTGCTAGTGGTGAGGGTAGCAATCAGCCCCAGCATTTT. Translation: CASGEGSNQPQHF.

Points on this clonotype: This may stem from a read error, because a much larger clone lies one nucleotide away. The CDR3 protein is CSSSYGDRVSYEQYF. The CDR3 nucleotides read TGTTCCAGCAGCTACGGGGACAGGGTCTCCTACGAGCAGTACTTC. The chain uses TRBV5-4 and TRBJ2-7; 9 nucleotides agree with TRBD1. The CDR3 totals 15 residues. Per the germline V gene, CDR1 is SGHNT and CDR2 is YYREEE (reference sequence).

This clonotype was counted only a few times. The CDR3 nucleotides are TGTGCCAGCAGCTTAGCGGGGACAGGGACCAGCGAGCAGTACTTC. Its protein is CASSLAGTGTSEQYF. The chain joins TRBV7-8 to TRBJ2-7, with 9 bases lining up with TRBD1. This CDR3 is 15 amino acids long. Germline CDR1 and CDR2: SGHVS and FQNEAQ. V lost 0 bases to trimming and J lost 6 bases; unmatched junction nucleotides: 6.